These 24 T cell receptor beta chains originate from one sample sequenced in a study of blood T cell repertoires in COVID-19. The method was immunoSEQ multiplex PCR; TCRdb's version includes in-frame clones alone and lacks a portion of them. The sample holds 180,000 or so clones, about three quarters seen once. Material for sequencing was peripheral blood. Source of these receptors: an elderly woman with COVID-19, enrolled during active disease.

The chain is built from TRBV5-1 and TRBJ2-2; TRBD2 agrees at 10 bases. This CDR3 comprises 17 residues. CDR1 is SGHRS and CDR2 is YFSETQ in the germline V gene. V was pared by 4 bases and J by 2 bases, with 8 bases of the junction left unmatched. CDR3 nucleotide sequence: TGCGCCAGCAGCCGGTATAGCGGGGGGTCAAACACCGGGGAGCTGTTTTTT. Amino acids: CASSRYSGGSNTGELFF.

This rearrangement joins TRBV19 to TRBJ2-1; possibly TRBD1 for D (5 bases). Trimming left V 3 bases short and J 6 bases short, with 15 bases between. Germline CDR1 is LNHDA and CDR2 is SQIVND (reference sequence). CDR3 length: 15 amino acids. This CDR3 is CASSIPRDPLNEQFF. CDR3 DNA sequence: TGTGCCAGTAGTATCCCCAGGGATCCCCTCAATGAGCAGTTCTTC.

The chain recombines TRBV7-9 with TRBJ2-2, with 11 bases identical to TRBD2. Losses at the gene ends were 5 bases for V and 5 bases for J; bases not matched to a gene: 4. This CDR3 spans 15 amino acids. Looked up from germline, CDR1 is SEHNR and CDR2 is FQNEAQ (reference sequence). This CDR3 reads CASSIGTSGTGELFF. Written as DNA, the CDR3 is TGTGCCAGCAGCATCGGGACTAGCGGTACCGGGGAGCTGTTTTTT.

This clone is a singleton in its sample. CDR3 sequence (DNA): TGTGCCAGCAGCCACACGGGACAAGCGGGGAAAGAGACCCAGTACTTC. Residues: CASSHTGQAGKETQYF. V and J are TRBV16 and TRBJ2-5; possibly TRBD2 for D (7 bases). Per germline, CDR1 KGHSY and CDR2 FQNENV. The CDR3 covers 16 residues. Between the trimmed V and J ends, which lost 3 bases and 3 bases, there was a span of 17 bases.

On this clone itself: One junction end disagrees with the germline gene, perhaps due to a read error. The chain joins TRBV9 to TRBJ1-3; a weak D match, TRBD1 (5 bases). CDR3 length: 16 amino acids. From germline, CDR1 is SGDLS and CDR2 YYNGEE. CDR3: CASTVGHLVSGNTIYF. In DNA form, the CDR3 reads TGTGCCAGCACCGTAGGACACCTCGTCTCTGGAAACACCATATATTTT.

The chain recombines TRBV6-5 with TRBJ2-7, with 7 positions matching TRBD1. The length of the CDR3 is 15 residues. Germline values: CDR1 MNHEY, CDR2 SVGAGI. After removal of 4 bases from V and 3 bases from J, the junction contained 9 bases not matched to a gene. The CDR3 reads CASSSPGQSHYEQYF. The DNA of the CDR3 is TGTGCCAGCAGTTCTCCGGGACAGTCCCACTACGAGCAGTACTTC.

This chain connects TRBV6-5 to TRBJ2-3; 9 positions agree with TRBD1. The J segment lost 7 bases and the V segment lost 4 bases, leaving 12 bases of the junction unmatched. Per the germline V gene, CDR1 is MNHEY and CDR2 is SVGAGI. The CDR3 sequence is 16 residues long. The CDR3 DNA sequence: TGTGCCAGCAGTTTACGACAGGGGGTATGGACGCATACGCAGTATTTT. Its translation: CASSLRQGVWTHTQYF.

There are a few counts of this clone. One end of the junction fails to match germline, which may point to a read error. The CDR3 sequence is CASSPQGLASTDTQYF. DNA for the CDR3: TGTGCTAGCAGCCCCCAAGGACTAGCCAGCACAGATACGCAGTATTTT. V gene TRBV7-7 combines with J gene TRBJ2-3; TRBD2 matches at 8 bases. The length of the CDR3 is 16 residues. Germline loops: CDR1 SSHAT, CDR2 FNYEAQ (reference sequence).

For the CDR3, the DNA is TGTGCCAGTAGTATCAGCAGGGATACGCAGTATTTT. Amino acids: CASSISRDTQYF. V is TRBV19 and J is TRBJ2-3, with unresolved D. V lost 3 bases and J 6 bases, leaving 7 bases between the germline ends. The germline V gene encodes CDR1 LNHDA and CDR2 SQIVND (reference sequence). This CDR3 comprises 12 residues.

The chain recombines TRBV29-1 with TRBJ2-1; TRBD2 agrees at 11 bases. Germline CDR1 SQVTM, CDR2 ANQGSEA. This CDR3 is 16 amino acids long. With 4 bases clipped from V and 5 bases from J, the junction kept 10 bases outside the gene matches. CDR3 coding DNA: TGCAGCGTTGTGTGGCCGCGACTAGCGGGGAACAATGAGCAGTTCTTC. Its protein product is CSVVWPRLAGNNEQFF.

V gene TRBV7-3 combines with J gene TRBJ2-3, with D maybe TRBD2 (5 bases). V was clipped by 6 bases and J by 2 bases, with 12 bases between them. Germline V gene data show CDR1 as SGHTA and CDR2 as FQGTGA. The CDR3 runs 14 residues. DNA for the CDR3: TGTGCCAGCAGTCGAGGGTTGGTCACAGATACGCAGTATTTT. It is translated as CASSRGLVTDTQYF.

In this sample, this clone turned up a few times. This rearrangement joins TRBV3-1 (or the pseudogene TRBV3-2) to TRBJ2-4; TRBD1 might be the D (7 bases). V shed 0 bases and J shed 4 bases, with 16 bases lying between them. Germline CDR1 and CDR2: LGHDT and YNNKEL (reference sequence). This CDR3 has 17 amino acids. The CDR3 is CASSQDPHRGLKNIQYF. In DNA form, the CDR3 reads TGTGCCAGCAGCCAAGATCCCCACAGGGGACTGAAAAACATTCAGTACTTC.

Details on this clone: Other DNA sequences in this specimen translate into the identical CDR3. V usage is TRBV19 and J usage is TRBJ1-6, with 8 nucleotides matching TRBD1. The CDR3 consists of 14 residues. Trimming removed 3 bases from V and 7 bases from J; junction bases left unmatched: 2. Germline V lookup: CDR1 LNHDA, CDR2 SQIVND (reference sequence). In DNA form, the CDR3 reads TGTGCCAGTAGTATCCGGGACAGGAATTCACCCCTCCACTTT. Protein product: CASSIRDRNSPLHF.

The chain links TRBV28 to TRBJ2-1; 9 bases are a match to TRBD2. V lost 0 bases and J lost 7; bases outside the gene matches: 10. The CDR3 runs to 17 residues. CDR1 and CDR2 from the germline V gene are MDHEN and SYDVKM. CDR3: CASSLWRPGLAMNEQFF. The CDR3 region has the DNA TGTGCCAGCAGTTTATGGCGTCCCGGACTAGCGATGAATGAGCAGTTCTTC.

This sequence joins TRBV12-5 and TRBJ2-5; 8 bases are a match to TRBD2. The CDR3 has 18 amino acids. The V segment lost 7 bases and the J segment 1 base; nucleotides outside the gene matches: 17. Germline CDR1 and CDR2: LGHNT and FRNRAP. The CDR3 is CASAPPRIAGKLQETQYF. The CDR3 nucleotides are TGTGCTAGTGCCCCCCCCCGAATAGCGGGGAAACTCCAAGAGACCCAGTACTTC.

The chain joins TRBV6-5 to TRBJ1-3, with D possibly TRBD1 on 5 matching bases. The germline V gene has CDR1 MNHEY and CDR2 SVGAGI. The CDR3 has 15 amino acids. V lost 5 bases and J lost 0, with 11 bases in between. The CDR3 DNA follows: TGTGCCAGCAGTCCGACAGCTTTCTCTGGAAACACCATATATTTT. This codes for CASSPTAFSGNTIYF.

CDR3 region: CASSPGLAGEIDTQYF. CDR3 bases: TGTGCCAGCAGCCCCGGACTAGCGGGAGAGATAGATACGCAGTATTTT. The chain joins TRBV5-4 to TRBJ2-3; 13 bases are a match to TRBD2. CDR1 and CDR2 from the germline V gene are SGHNT and YYREEE (reference sequence). The length of the CDR3 is 16 residues. V lost 4 bases and J lost 5; bases outside the gene matches: 7.

The J gene is TRBJ1-4, the V gene TRBV28, with TRBD1 as a possible D gene (6 bases). V lost 6 bases and J 5 bases, leaving 13 bases between the germline ends. Germline lookup yields CDR1 MDHEN and CDR2 SYDVKM. CDR3 length: 14 amino acids. The CDR3 is CASSTGQLNEKLFF. CDR3 nucleotide sequence: TGTGCCAGCAGCACTGGACAGTTAAATGAAAAACTGTTTTTT. Supplemented by reference TRBV28 and TRBJ1-4, the full variable domain reads DVKVTQSSRYLVKRTGEKVFLECVQDMDHENMFWYRQDPGLGLRLIYFSYDVKMKEKGDIPEGYSVSREKKERFSLILESASTNQTSMYLCASSTGQLNEKLFFGSGTQLSVL.

V and J are TRBV6-2 or TRBV6-3 and TRBJ2-1; possible D gene TRBD1, 7 bases. The V end lost 6 bases, the J end lost 2 bases, and 14 bases lay between the germline ends. The CDR3 spans 15 residues. In germline, CDR1 is MNHEY, CDR2 SVGEGT. The DNA for the CDR3 is TGTGCCAGCAGCCCTTCAGGGGGGACCTACAATGAGCAGTTCTTC. It codes for CASSPSGGTYNEQFF.

This sequence joins TRBV10-3 and TRBJ2-2; a weak D match, TRBD1 (6 bases). Germline V CDR1 and CDR2: ENHRY, SYGVKD. V shed 7 bases and J shed 2 bases, with 14 bases lying between them. This CDR3 has 15 amino acids. The CDR3 here is CAIMSSRGNTGELFF. As DNA, the CDR3 is TGTGCCATCATGTCCTCCAGGGGAAACACCGGGGAGCTGTTTTTT.

There are a few counts of this clone. CDR3 bases: TGTGCCAGCAGCTTAGAGGTGGGGAGTGCTGGAAACACCATATATTTT. This sequence encodes CASSLEVGSAGNTIYF. The chain carries TRBV7-2 and TRBJ1-3; no reliable D call. Germline V gene lookup returns CDR1 SGHTA and CDR2 FQGNSA. The CDR3 contains 16 residues. The ends were cut back, 1 base at V and 2 bases at J, with 12 bases in the middle. Filled out from reference TRBV7-2 and TRBJ1-3, the complete variable domain reads GAGVSQSPSNKVTEKGKDVELRCDPISGHTALYWYRQSLGQGLEFLIYFQGNSAPDKSGLPSDRFSAERTGGSVSTLTIQRTQQEDSAVYLCASSLEVGSAGNTIYFGEGSWLTVV.

A single count supports this clone. The chain uses TRBV28 and TRBJ2-3; TRBD2 matches at 15 bases. Germline V CDR1 and CDR2: MDHEN, SYDVKM. CDR3 length equals 20 residues. With 3 bases clipped from V and 0 bases from J, the junction kept 10 bases outside the gene matches. DNA of the CDR3: TGTGCCAGCAGTTTGAGGGCCGGGACTAGCGGGAGGACTAGCACAGATACGCAGTATTTT. It encodes CASSLRAGTSGRTSTDTQYF.

This chain uses TRBV10-2 with TRBJ2-2; no reliable D call. In germline, CDR1 is WSHSY, CDR2 SAAADI. This CDR3 is built from 14 residues. The V and J ends lost 5 bases and 4 bases respectively, with 11 bases between them. CDR3 loop: CASSIFSSTGELFF. As DNA, the CDR3 is TGCGCCAGCAGTATTTTCTCGAGCACCGGGGAGCTGTTTTTT.

The CDR3 loop reads CASLQGAAYEQYF. CDR3 bases: TGTGCCAGTCTTCAGGGGGCTGCCTACGAGCAGTACTTC. The chain employs TRBV2 and TRBJ2-7; 8 nucleotides match TRBD1. CDR3 size: 13 residues. V shed 9 bases and J 2 bases; nucleotides not matched to a gene: 6. Germline assignment: CDR1 SNHLY and CDR2 FYNNEI.